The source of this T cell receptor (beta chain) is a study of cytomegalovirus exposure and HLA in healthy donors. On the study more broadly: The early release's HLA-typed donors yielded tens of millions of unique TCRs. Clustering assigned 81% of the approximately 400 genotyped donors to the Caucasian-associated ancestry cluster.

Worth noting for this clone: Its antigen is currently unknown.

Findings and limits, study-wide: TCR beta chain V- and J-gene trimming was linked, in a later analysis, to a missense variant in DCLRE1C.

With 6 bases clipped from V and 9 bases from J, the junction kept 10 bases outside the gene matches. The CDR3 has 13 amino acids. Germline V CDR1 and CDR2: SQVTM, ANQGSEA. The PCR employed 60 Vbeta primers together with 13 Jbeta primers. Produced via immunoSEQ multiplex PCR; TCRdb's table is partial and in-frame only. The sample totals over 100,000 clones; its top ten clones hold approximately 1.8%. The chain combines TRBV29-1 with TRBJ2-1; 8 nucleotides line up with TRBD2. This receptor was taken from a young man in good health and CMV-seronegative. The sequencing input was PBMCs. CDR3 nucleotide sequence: TGCAGCGTGAGTAGCGGGAACCCTAGTGAGCAGTTCTTC. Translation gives CSVSSGNPSEQFF.